This T cell receptor beta chain was recovered during a study of cytomegalovirus exposure and HLA in healthy donors. The PCR ran on 60 Vbeta and 13 Jbeta primers. Here immunoSEQ multiplex PCR was the method, and the copy in TCRdb shows in-frame clones only, minus some. The sample yields tens of thousands of clones, about 75% seen once. The V gene's germline CDR1 is SGHVS and CDR2 FQNEAQ. The CDR3 sequence is 14 residues long. Trimming left V 5 bases short and J 6 bases short, with 14 bases between. This clone was counted once. Its antigen is currently unknown. Study findings and constraints: CMV serostatus alone was available as immune exposure information. According to the study, about 180 TCR beta chains were cytomegalovirus-associated. Certain indistinguishable V segments, among them TRBV6-2 and TRBV6-3, were excluded.

This TCR was sampled from a man aged 55 to 70 in good health and CMV-seropositive. This chain joins TRBV7-8 and TRBJ1-5; TRBD1 is a possible D gene (5 bases). Sequencing used PBMCs. CDR3 in amino acids: CASSPQGVGQPQHF. The CDR3 nucleotides are TGTGCCAGCAGCCCCCAGGGCGTCGGTCAGCCCCAGCATTTT.